The clone carrying this T cell receptor beta chain has only a few counts. Antigen specificity is unknown. The CDR3 is made up of 13 amino acids. After removal of 3 bases from V and 6 bases from J, the junction contained 5 bases not matched to a gene. The germline gives CDR1 SGHDT, CDR2 YYEEEE. The sample comes from a study of identical twins. TCRdb called the 5' RACE reads again in MiXCR, with one record for every CDR3 protein. The data contain roughly 570,000 distinct CDR3 sequences, 9.6% of them seen just once; the ten biggest clones take up around 3.2%. Findings and caveats of the study: The models gave estimates that fell short of the out-of-frame TCR alpha sharing seen in monozygotic twins. Out-of-frame alpha sequences shared by twins were enriched for low generation probability.

The same sample was also studied in work on yellow fever vaccine responses in identical twins. From that report: Reportedly, the T cell response mounted by twins to vaccine seemed partly convergent, partly personalized.

Sequencing was done on a sample of PBMCs. This sequence was found in a woman in her late teens or twenties in good health. The chain combines TRBV5-6 with TRBJ2-7, with 8 bases that match TRBD2. The CDR3 region has the DNA TGTGCCAGCAGCTCGGGGGGGGGAGCCGAGCAGTACTTC. Protein product: CASSSGGGAEQYF.